These T cell receptor beta chains were read from a single sample in a study of T-cell memory formation after mild COVID-19. TCRdb re-derived calls from the 5' RACE reads in MiXCR, one entry per CDR3 protein. The table records approximately 250,000 distinct CDR3 sequences, roughly 17% of them present only once. Sequencing was performed on PBMCs or a T cell subset sorted from them (not recorded which). These receptor sequences come from a young man who had mild COVID-19 (a few samples of this study predate the infection). Cell type and time point are not known. CDR3s include the opening cysteine and the closing phenylalanine or tryptophan. The order of the fields is D gene, clone size, J gene, V gene, CDR3 protein, CDR3 DNA. A D gene is named only where the DNA matches it firmly. Some rows have no size entry. The others give once, few or many, or a class for an expanded clone.

D: TRBD1
size: -
J: TRBJ2-3
V: TRBV19
CDR3: CASSQDEQGADTQYF
DNA: TGTGCCAGTAGCCAAGATGAACAGGGGGCGGATACGCAGTATTTT

D: -
size: -
J: TRBJ1-1
V: TRBV9
CDR3: CASSTRATVNTEAFF
DNA: TGTGCCAGCAGCACAAGAGCCACGGTCAACACTGAAGCTTTCTTT

D: -
size: -
J: TRBJ2-3
V: TRBV13
CDR3: CASSLSGTHEDTQYF
DNA: TGTGCCAGCAGCTTATCGGGGACCCACGAAGATACGCAGTATTTT

D: -
size: -
J: TRBJ2-1
V: TRBV12-3/TRBV12-4
CDR3: CASRPRREWYNEQFF
DNA: TGTGCCAGCAGACCTCGACGGGAATGGTACAATGAGCAGTTCTTC

D: TRBD1
size: -
J: TRBJ1-2
V: TRBV4-3
CDR3: CASTKSGGAYGYTF
DNA: TGCGCCAGCACCAAGTCAGGGGGCGCCTATGGCTACACCTTC

D: -
size: few
J: TRBJ1-5
V: TRBV20-1
CDR3: CSARAVSGSNQPQHF
DNA: TGCAGTGCTAGAGCGGTATCCGGTAGCAATCAGCCCCAGCATTTT

D: TRBD1
size: once
J: TRBJ2-2
V: TRBV6-5
CDR3: CASIQGVGNTGELFF
DNA: TGTGCCAGCATCCAGGGGGTCGGGAACACCGGGGAGCTGTTTTTT

D: -
size: many
J: TRBJ1-5
V: TRBV7-9
CDR3: CASSHSYSNQPQHF
DNA: TGTGCCAGCAGCCACAGTTATAGCAATCAGCCCCAGCATTTT

D: TRBD1
size: -
J: TRBJ2-3
V: TRBV7-9
CDR3: CASSLGQGAGDTQYF
DNA: TGTGCCAGCAGCCTTGGACAGGGGGCGGGAGATACGCAGTATTTT

D: -
size: -
J: TRBJ2-3
V: TRBV14
CDR3: CASSPHGTDTQYF
DNA: TGTGCCAGCAGCCCCCATGGGACAGATACGCAGTATTTT

D: -
size: -
J: TRBJ2-2
V: TRBV5-6
CDR3: CASSLYSGTGELFF
DNA: TGTGCCAGCAGCTTATACTCGGGGACCGGGGAGCTGTTTTTT

D: -
size: -
J: TRBJ2-3
V: TRBV28
CDR3: CASATLLDTQYF
DNA: TGTGCCAGCGCTACTTTGTTAGATACGCAGTATTTT

D: -
size: -
J: TRBJ1-1
V: TRBV20-1
CDR3: CSAITPSGNTEAFF
DNA: TGCAGTGCTATTACACCATCCGGGAACACTGAAGCTTTCTTT

D: -
size: few
J: TRBJ2-7
V: TRBV12-3/TRBV12-4
CDR3: CASSLRGNDYEQYF
DNA: TGTGCCAGCAGTTTAAGGGGGAACGACTACGAGCAGTACTTC

D: -
size: -
J: TRBJ1-2
V: TRBV12-3/TRBV12-4
CDR3: CASSLSGRNGYTF
DNA: TGTGCCAGCAGTTTAAGCGGTCGGAATGGCTACACCTTC

D: -
size: -
J: TRBJ2-2
V: TRBV7-2
CDR3: CASSLRGGGVGELFF
DNA: TGTGCCAGCAGCTTAAGGGGAGGAGGAGTCGGGGAGCTGTTTTTT

D: TRBD2
size: -
J: TRBJ2-5
V: TRBV6-2/TRBV6-3
CDR3: CASSWGGNPETQYF
DNA: TGTGCCAGCAGTTGGGGGGGGAATCCGGAGACCCAGTACTTC

D: -
size: few
J: TRBJ2-1
V: TRBV7-3
CDR3: CASSPIGEDEQFF
DNA: TGTGCCAGCAGTCCTATAGGGGAGGATGAGCAGTTCTTC

D: -
size: few
J: TRBJ2-7
V: TRBV4-2
CDR3: CASSRTETGWGEQYF
DNA: TGTGCCAGCAGCCGAACCGAGACTGGCTGGGGAGAGCAGTACTTC

D: -
size: -
J: TRBJ1-5
V: TRBV10-2
CDR3: CASSRATINQPQHF
DNA: TGCGCCAGCAGTCGAGCTACTATCAATCAGCCCCAGCATTTT

D: TRBD1
size: -
J: TRBJ1-1
V: TRBV7-8
CDR3: CASSQDRVGSTEAFF
DNA: TGTGCCAGCAGCCAAGACAGGGTCGGAAGCACTGAAGCTTTCTTT

D: TRBD2
size: -
J: TRBJ2-3
V: TRBV20-1
CDR3: CSAHKRGSTDTQYF
DNA: TGCAGTGCTCACAAGCGGGGGAGCACAGATACGCAGTATTTT

D: -
size: -
J: TRBJ2-6
V: TRBV5-1
CDR3: CASSRGRVSPSGANVLTF
DNA: TGCGCCAGCAGCCGAGGCAGGGTTTCTCCTTCTGGGGCCAACGTCCTGACTTTC

D: -
size: -
J: TRBJ1-6
V: TRBV7-2
CDR3: CASSVKGDNSPLHF
DNA: TGTGCCAGCAGCGTGAAAGGAGACAATTCACCCCTCCACTTT

D: TRBD1
size: many
J: TRBJ2-5
V: TRBV5-6
CDR3: CASSLGLNRGAETQYF
DNA: TGTGCCAGCAGCTTGGGGCTGAACAGGGGGGCAGAGACCCAGTACTTC

D: -
size: -
J: TRBJ2-5
V: TRBV13
CDR3: CASSLVTWNDGGPAWQTQYF
DNA: TGTGCCAGCAGCTTAGTCACCTGGAATGACGGGGGGCCCGCCTGGCAGACCCAGTACTTC

D: -
size: -
J: TRBJ2-7
V: TRBV7-9
CDR3: CASSLVGAALSYEQYF
DNA: TGTGCCAGCAGCTTAGTGGGGGCAGCTCTTTCCTACGAGCAGTACTTC

D: -
size: few
J: TRBJ1-1
V: TRBV18
CDR3: CASSPLRSWYTEAFF
DNA: TGTGCCAGCTCACCCCTGCGCTCTTGGTACACTGAAGCTTTCTTT

D: -
size: -
J: TRBJ2-4
V: TRBV20-1
CDR3: CSAPAHGVQYF
DNA: TGCAGTGCTCCCGCGCACGGCGTTCAGTACTTC

D: -
size: -
J: TRBJ1-1
V: TRBV27
CDR3: CASSLSEWGNTEAFF
DNA: TGTGCCAGCAGTTTATCGGAGTGGGGGAACACTGAAGCTTTCTTT

D: -
size: -
J: TRBJ1-2
V: TRBV12-3/TRBV12-4
CDR3: CASTHVAYGYTF
DNA: TGTGCCAGCACCCACGTGGCCTATGGCTACACCTTC

D: -
size: few
J: TRBJ2-1
V: TRBV7-2
CDR3: CASSLRGVNEQFF
DNA: TGTGCCAGCAGCCTGAGGGGGGTCAATGAGCAGTTCTTC

D: -
size: -
J: TRBJ1-2
V: TRBV28
CDR3: CASSLSWTNYGYTF
DNA: TGTGCCAGCAGTTTATCCTGGACAAACTATGGCTACACCTTC

D: TRBD1
size: few
J: TRBJ1-2
V: TRBV12-3/TRBV12-4
CDR3: CASNLVQGAQGYTF
DNA: TGTGCCAGCAACCTGGTACAGGGGGCGCAGGGCTACACCTTC

D: -
size: few
J: TRBJ2-1
V: TRBV7-3
CDR3: CASSQVDKVEQFF
DNA: TGTGCCAGCAGCCAAGTCGACAAGGTCGAGCAGTTCTTC

D: TRBD1
size: -
J: TRBJ1-6
V: TRBV5-1
CDR3: CASKRGQGNSPLHF
DNA: TGCGCCAGCAAGAGAGGACAGGGGAATTCACCCCTCCACTTT